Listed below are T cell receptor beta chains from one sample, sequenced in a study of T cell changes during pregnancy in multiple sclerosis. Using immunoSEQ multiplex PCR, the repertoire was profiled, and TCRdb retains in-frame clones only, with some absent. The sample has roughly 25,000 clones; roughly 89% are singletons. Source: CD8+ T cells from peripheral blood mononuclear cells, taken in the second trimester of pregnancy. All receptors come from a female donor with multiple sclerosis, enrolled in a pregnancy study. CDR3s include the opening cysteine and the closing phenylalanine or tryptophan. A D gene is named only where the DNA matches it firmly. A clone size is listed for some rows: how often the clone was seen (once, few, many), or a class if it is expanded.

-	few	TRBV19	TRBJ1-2	CASSREANYGYTF	TGTGCCAGTAGCCGAGAAGCTAACTATGGCTACACCTTC
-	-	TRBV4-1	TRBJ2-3	CASSPDRTYTDTQYF	TGCGCCAGCAGCCCTGATAGGACTTACACAGATACGCAGTATTTT
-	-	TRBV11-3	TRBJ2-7	CASSSELQGIREQYF	TGTGCCAGCAGCTCAGAGCTCCAGGGAATACGAGAGCAGTACTTC
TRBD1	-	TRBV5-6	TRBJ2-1	CASSFFYRGDNEQFF	TGTGCCAGCAGCTTTTTCTACAGGGGGGACAATGAGCAGTTCTTC
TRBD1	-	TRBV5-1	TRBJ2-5	CASIRPLKDREVETQYF	TGCGCCAGCATCCGTCCATTAAAGGACAGGGAGGTAGAGACCCAGTACTTC
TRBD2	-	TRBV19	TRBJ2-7	CASSISGTSGIFDEQYF	TGTGCCAGTAGTATTTCCGGGACTAGCGGGATCTTTGACGAGCAGTACTTC
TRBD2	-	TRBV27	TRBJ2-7	CASSSGTPGGYYEQYF	TGTGCCAGCAGTTCCGGGACACCGGGGGGGTACTACGAGCAGTACTTC
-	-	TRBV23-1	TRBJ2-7	CASSPFGMLSYEQYF	TGCGCCAGCAGCCCTTTCGGGATGTTATCCTACGAGCAGTACTTC
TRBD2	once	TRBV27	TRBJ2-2	CASSLIAPGLAGGRNTGELFF	TGTGCCAGCAGTTTGATCGCCCCGGGACTAGCGGGAGGCAGGAACACCGGGGAGCTGTTTTTT
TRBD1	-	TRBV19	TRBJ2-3	CASSLMTGSLPDTQYF	TGTGCCAGTAGTCTTATGACAGGGAGTCTCCCAGATACGCAGTATTTT
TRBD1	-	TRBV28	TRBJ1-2	CASGDRGPTYGYTF	TGTGCCAGCGGAGACAGGGGGCCCACCTATGGCTACACCTTC
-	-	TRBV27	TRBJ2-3	CASGTPSTDTQYF	TGTGCCAGCGGGACTCCTAGCACAGATACGCAGTATTTT
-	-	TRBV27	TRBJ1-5	CASGHRGSNQPQHF	TGTGCCAGCGGCCACCGGGGTAGCAATCAGCCCCAGCATTTT
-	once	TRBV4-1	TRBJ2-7	CASSQPSSRGSYEQYF	TGCGCCAGCAGCCAACCCTCCTCTAGAGGCTCCTACGAGCAGTACTTC
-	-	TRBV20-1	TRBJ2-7	CSVPFGEQYF	TGCAGTGTTCCGTTCGGCGAGCAGTACTTC
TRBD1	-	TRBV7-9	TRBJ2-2	CASSLVVTGDTGELFF	TGTGCCAGCAGCTTAGTGGTGACAGGGGACACCGGGGAGCTGTTTTTT
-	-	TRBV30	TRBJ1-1	CAWGHLMNTEAFF	TGTGCCTGGGGCCACCTCATGAACACTGAAGCTTTCTTT
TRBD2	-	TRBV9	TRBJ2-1	CASSVGGLAGVEQFF	TGTGCCAGCAGCGTAGGGGGGCTAGCGGGAGTTGAGCAGTTCTTC
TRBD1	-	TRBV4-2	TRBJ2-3	CASSPGTGTDTQYF	TGTGCCAGCAGCCCCGGGACAGGAACAGATACGCAGTATTTT
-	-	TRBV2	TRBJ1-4	CASSEIGAFSEKLFF	TGTGCCAGCAGTGAGATAGGGGCGTTCAGTGAAAAACTGTTTTTT
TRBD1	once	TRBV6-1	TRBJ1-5	CASSERLTGDNQPQHF	TGTGCCAGCAGTGAAAGATTGACAGGGGACAATCAGCCCCAGCATTTT
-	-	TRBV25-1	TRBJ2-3	CASSSAYIQYF	TGTGCCAGCAGTAGCGCCTACATCCAGTATTTT
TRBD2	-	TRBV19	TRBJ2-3	CASSILAGGDTQYF	TGTGCCAGTAGTATCCTAGCGGGAGGAGATACGCAGTATTTT
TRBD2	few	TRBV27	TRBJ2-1	CASSPLGTSIYNEQFF	TGTGCCAGCAGCCCCCTAGGGACTAGCATTTACAATGAGCAGTTCTTC
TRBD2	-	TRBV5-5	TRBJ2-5	CASSLEGRGQETQYF	TGTGCCAGCAGCTTGGAGGGGAGGGGCCAAGAGACCCAGTACTTC
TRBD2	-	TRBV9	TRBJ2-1	CASSRSSGRGYNEQFF	TGTGCCAGCAGCCGATCAAGCGGGAGGGGATACAATGAGCAGTTCTTC
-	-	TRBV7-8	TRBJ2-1	CASSLSGRGIEQFF	TGTGCCAGCAGCTTGTCGGGGCGCGGGATTGAGCAGTTCTTC
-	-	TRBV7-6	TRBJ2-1	CASSLGGPNEQFF	TGTGCCAGCAGCCTCGGAGGGCCCAATGAGCAGTTCTTC
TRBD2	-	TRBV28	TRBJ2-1	CASSLPAGEYNEQFF	TGTGCCAGCAGTTTACCAGCGGGAGAATACAATGAGCAGTTCTTC
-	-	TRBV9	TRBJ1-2	CASSVSGTADFYTF	TGTGCCAGCAGCGTCTCCGGGACTGCCGATTTCTACACCTTC
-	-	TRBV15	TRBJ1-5	CATSRGPGGLGPQHF	TGTGCCACCAGCAGAGGCCCCGGGGGGTTAGGGCCCCAGCATTTT
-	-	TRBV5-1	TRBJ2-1	CASSAGGSSYNEQFF	TGCGCCAGCTCCGCCGGCGGGTCCTCCTACAATGAGCAGTTCTTC
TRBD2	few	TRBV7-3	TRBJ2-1	CASSLTSGILNEQFF	TGTGCCAGCAGCTTAACAAGCGGGATACTTAATGAGCAGTTCTTC
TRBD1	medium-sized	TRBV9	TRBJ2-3	CASSGRGQVSVTQYF	TGTGCCAGCAGCGGAAGAGGACAGGTTTCCGTTACGCAGTATTTT
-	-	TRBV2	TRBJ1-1	CASRPLQGNTEAFF	TGTGCCAGCAGACCATTACAGGGGAACACTGAAGCTTTCTTT